This T cell receptor beta chain came from a study of Graves' ophthalmopathy and Graves' hyperthyroidism. Study at large: Samples of peripheral blood were obtained at initial diagnosis, prior to treatment of any kind.

As the template, RNA transcripts were used to amplify TCR beta CDR3 regions. HTBI primers served in a first-round RT-PCR, which a second-round multiplex PCR followed. TCRdb fed the multiplex PCR reads into MiXCR, producing one record per CDR3 protein. The table includes about 400,000 distinct CDR3 sequences, around a fifth detected once. With 0 bases clipped from V and 4 bases from J, the junction kept 5 bases outside the gene matches. Germline lookup yields CDR1 DFQATT and CDR2 SNEGSKA (reference sequence). This CDR3 is built from 14 residues. Absence of ophthalmopathy within 18 months of follow-up defined stable hyperthyroidism. This clonotype was observed once. Being one base from a much bigger clone, this may be a read error. The CDR3 end shows no conserved phenylalanine or tryptophan, and so a read error is likely.

The source of this sequence is a young woman with stable Graves' hyperthyroidism. Material: peripheral blood. V and J are TRBV20-1 and TRBJ1-1, with 7 bases aligning to TRBD1. The CDR3 is CSARDLGQITEAFV. CDR3 bases: TGCAGTGCTAGAGATCTGGGACAGATCACTGAAGCTTTCGTT.